Below are 31 T cell receptor beta chains sequenced from a single sample in a study of blood T cell repertoires in COVID-19. The assay was immunoSEQ multiplex PCR, and TCRdb's table has in-frame clones only and misses some. The sample lists a few hundred thousand clones; about 88% were seen once. Input material: peripheral blood. The receptor source for this set is a man between 60 and 75 years old who had recovered from COVID-19.

The J gene is TRBJ2-5, the V gene TRBV9; a possible D gene is TRBD2 (5 bases). Germline values: CDR1 SGDLS, CDR2 YYNGEE. Trimming removed 7 bases at V and 7 bases at J, with 23 bases between. The CDR3 is made up of 15 amino acids. The CDR3 loop is CASVILEDVGWTQYF. CDR3 DNA sequence: TGTGCCAGCGTCATTCTGGAGGATGTGGGGTGGACCCAGTACTTC. The full variable domain, rest sourced from reference TRBV9 and TRBJ2-5, is DSGVTQTPKHLITATGQRVTLRCSPRSGDLSVYWYQQSLDQGLQFLIQYYNGEERAKGNILERFSAQQFPDLHSELNLSSLELGDSALYFCASVILEDVGWTQYFGPGTRLLVL.

The chain carries TRBV6-5 and TRBJ2-5; 10 bases map to TRBD2. Germline lookup yields CDR1 MNHEY and CDR2 SVGAGI. V lost 1 base and J lost 5; bases outside the gene matches: 7. CDR3 length: 16 amino acids. CDR3 amino acids: CASSYFSGGARETQYF. Written as DNA, the CDR3 is TGTGCCAGCAGTTACTTCAGCGGGGGGGCAAGGGAGACCCAGTACTTC.

The rearrangement links TRBV6-5 to TRBJ2-3; 7 bases agree with TRBD2. V was clipped by 8 bases and J by 4 bases; unmatched bases: 9. There are 14 residues in the CDR3. The germline V gene has CDR1 MNHEY and CDR2 SVGAGI. CDR3 loop: CASREAGLPDTQYF. CDR3 DNA: TGTGCCAGCCGGGAGGCGGGACTACCAGATACGCAGTATTTT.

This CDR3 reads CASSSGQGISDTQYF. The CDR3 DNA is TGCGCCAGCAGCTCGGGACAGGGGATATCAGATACGCAGTATTTT. The chain employs TRBV5-1 and TRBJ2-3, with TRBD1 identical over 10 bases. The J segment lost 4 bases and the V segment lost 3 bases, leaving 5 bases of the junction unmatched. This CDR3 has 15 amino acids. Germline V gene data show CDR1 as SGHRS and CDR2 as YFSETQ.

This chain uses TRBV3-1 (or the pseudogene TRBV3-2) with TRBJ2-7; 7 bases are shared with TRBD1. CDR1 is LGHDT and CDR2 is YNNKEL in the germline V gene (reference sequence). The CDR3 spans 15 residues. Trimming cost V 4 bases and J 4 bases; bases outside gene matches: 10. CDR3: CASSPPGTEFYEQYF. CDR3 nucleotide sequence: TGTGCCAGCAGCCCACCCGGGACAGAATTTTACGAGCAGTACTTC.

The rearrangement joins TRBV11-2 to TRBJ1-5; the match to TRBD1 covers 8 bases. Germline CDR1 and CDR2: SGHAT and FQNNGV. This CDR3 contains 14 residues. After removal of 5 bases from V and 4 bases from J, the junction contained 4 bases not matched to a gene. The CDR3 spells CASSATGVNQPQHF. DNA of the CDR3: TGTGCCAGCAGCGCGACAGGGGTTAATCAGCCCCAGCATTTT.

The gene calls are TRBV6-2 or TRBV6-3 and TRBJ2-3; 8 positions match TRBD2. Germline V gene lookup returns CDR1 MNHEY and CDR2 SVGEGT. The V segment lost 6 bases and the J segment 1 base; nucleotides outside the gene matches: 12. This CDR3 comprises 17 residues. CDR3 sequence reads: CASSPRGKAGGTDTQYF. The CDR3, as DNA: TGTGCCAGCAGCCCTCGGGGAAAAGCGGGGGGCACAGATACGCAGTATTTT.

This clone was observed a few times. The genes are TRBV6-1 and TRBJ2-5; no firm D call. The length of the CDR3 is 12 residues. Germline V gives CDR1 MNHNS, CDR2 SASEGT. The germline V and J ends were trimmed by 3 bases and 7 bases, with 9 bases remaining between them. The CDR3 here is CASSDPRGTQYF. The CDR3 coding sequence is TGTGCCAGCAGTGACCCCCGAGGGACCCAGTACTTC.

The gene calls are TRBV5-1 and TRBJ2-5, with TRBD2 identical over 9 bases. CDR3 size: 16 residues. Looked up from germline, CDR1 is SGHRS and CDR2 is YFSETQ. The V segment lost 4 bases and the J segment 2 bases; nucleotides outside the gene matches: 9. This chain's CDR3 is CASSPPGAGGQETQYF. The CDR3 coding sequence is TGCGCCAGCAGCCCCCCTGGGGCGGGGGGGCAAGAGACCCAGTACTTC.

This rearrangement joins TRBV10-3 to TRBJ2-5; 9 bases align to TRBD2. There are 19 residues in the CDR3. V gave up 2 bases and J gave up 4 bases; unmatched junction bases: 17. Germline V gene lookup returns CDR1 ENHRY and CDR2 SYGVKD. CDR3 protein: CAISEPEALGGGARETQYF. The CDR3 DNA sequence: TGTGCCATCAGTGAGCCCGAGGCTCTTGGCGGGGGGGCTCGAGAGACCCAGTACTTC.

This clone was counted a few times. The rearrangement uses TRBV10-2 and TRBJ1-1; no firm D call. The CDR3 has 18 residues. Trimming removed 4 bases at V and 0 bases at J, with 21 bases between. The V gene's germline CDR1 is WSHSY and CDR2 SAAADI. CDR3 region: CASSGPTSEPTLNTEAFF. CDR3 coding DNA: TGCGCCAGCAGTGGCCCCACCTCCGAACCAACTCTGAACACTGAAGCTTTCTTT.

This chain joins TRBV10-2 and TRBJ2-7; D is ambiguous. CDR3 length equals 15 residues. Trimming pared 0 bases from V and 2 bases from J, leaving 11 bases between. In germline, CDR1 is WSHSY, CDR2 SAAADI. CDR3 in DNA: TGCGCCAGCAGTGAGTCGAGGAGCTTCACCTACGAGCAGTACTTC. This sequence encodes CASSESRSFTYEQYF.

The chain carries TRBV9 and TRBJ1-3; D not resolved. Looked up from germline, CDR1 is SGDLS and CDR2 is YYNGEE. This CDR3 has 16 residues. V lost 0 bases and J 1 base, leaving 11 bases between the germline ends. CDR3 nucleotide sequence: TGTGCCAGCAGCGTAGGTCCCGGGGAATCTGGAAACACCATATATTTT. It yields the protein CASSVGPGESGNTIYF.

The rearrangement uses TRBV18 and TRBJ1-1; 10 nucleotides agree with TRBD1. The germline V gene has CDR1 KGHSH and CDR2 LQKENI. The J segment lost 1 base and the V segment lost 4 bases, leaving 6 bases of the junction unmatched. The CDR3 spans 16 residues. The CDR3 sequence is CASSQGQGRSNTEAFF. DNA of the CDR3: TGTGCCAGCTCACAGGGACAGGGGCGTTCGAACACTGAAGCTTTCTTT.

The V gene is TRBV6-4, the J gene TRBJ1-2; D perhaps matches TRBD1 (5 bases). CDR1 and CDR2 from the germline V gene are MRHNA and SNTAGT. V lost 0 bases and J lost 8, with 10 bases in between. This CDR3 is 13 amino acids long. The CDR3, as DNA: TGTGCCAGCAGTGACTCGGGGGGGAGAGGCTACACCTTC. Its translation is CASSDSGGRGYTF.

This chain joins TRBV19 and TRBJ2-2; TRBD1 matches 10 bases. The J segment lost 0 bases and the V segment lost 9 bases, leaving 4 bases of the junction unmatched. The CDR3 is 15 residues long. CDR1 is LNHDA and CDR2 is SQIVND in the germline V gene (reference sequence). The CDR3, as DNA: TGTGCCAGATGGGACAGGGGACCGAACACCGGGGAGCTGTTTTTT. It codes for CARWDRGPNTGELFF.

This chain links TRBV2 with TRBJ2-2; TRBD1 aligns across 12 bases. The V segment lost 6 bases and the J segment 9 bases; nucleotides outside the gene matches: 8. The germline V gene encodes CDR1 SNHLY and CDR2 FYNNEI. There are 15 residues in the CDR3. CDR3 protein: CASRKGQGAPRELFF. DNA of the CDR3: TGTGCCAGCAGGAAGGGACAGGGGGCACCGAGGGAGCTGTTTTTT.

J is TRBJ2-1 and V is TRBV5-1, with D perhaps TRBD2 (6 bases). Germline V CDR1 and CDR2: SGHRS, YFSETQ. V lost 2 bases and J 6 bases, leaving 15 bases between the germline ends. The CDR3 covers 15 residues. The chain's CDR3 is CASSFKLAAPNEQFF. DNA of the CDR3: TGCGCCAGCAGCTTTAAACTAGCAGCACCCAATGAGCAGTTCTTC.

This chain uses TRBV30 with TRBJ1-1, with 7 bases identical to TRBD1. Germline lookup yields CDR1 GTSNPN and CDR2 SVGIG (reference sequence). The trim removed 4 bases at V and 5 bases at J, leaving 7 bases unmatched. CDR3 length: 13 residues. CDR3 residues: CAWTSTGSTEAFF. The CDR3 nucleotides read TGTGCCTGGACCTCGACAGGGTCGACTGAAGCTTTCTTT. Variable domain in full (rest from reference TRBV30 and TRBJ1-1): SQTIHQWPATLVQPVGSPLSLECTVEGTSNPNLYWYRQAAGRGLQLLFYSVGIGQISSEVPQNLSASRPQDRQFILSSKKLLLSDSGFYLCAWTSTGSTEAFFGQGTRLTVV.

This sequence joins TRBV13 and TRBJ2-7; D may be TRBD1 (5 bases). CDR1 PRHDT and CDR2 FYEKMQ come from the germline V gene (reference sequence). CDR3 length: 14 amino acids. V was trimmed by 1 base and J by 2 bases, leaving 9 bases between them. CDR3 sequence (DNA): TGTGCCAGCAGCTTAGCGGCCAGGGCCTACGAGCAGTACTTC. Translation gives CASSLAARAYEQYF.

This clone was seen a few times. The chain uses TRBV5-4 and TRBJ1-2; perhaps TRBD1 as D (5 bases). The CDR3 runs to 15 residues. V was shortened by 2 bases and J by 0 bases, with 11 bases between the two germline ends. Germline-derived CDR1 and CDR2 are SGHNT and YYREEE (reference sequence). This CDR3 is CASSLLARANYGYTF. CDR3 in DNA: TGTGCCAGCAGCTTATTGGCCAGGGCTAACTATGGCTACACCTTC.

This clone was detected a few times. The gene calls are TRBV9 and TRBJ1-2; TRBD1 might be the D (5 bases). V was shortened by 0 bases and J by 0 bases, with 9 bases between the two germline ends. Germline values: CDR1 SGDLS, CDR2 YYNGEE. CDR3 length equals 15 residues. CDR3 bases: TGTGCCAGCAGCGTAGGCAGGGTTCCTAACTATGGCTACACCTTC. This encodes CASSVGRVPNYGYTF. Using reference TRBV9 and TRBJ1-2 for the parts outside the CDR3, the full variable domain is DSGVTQTPKHLITATGQRVTLRCSPRSGDLSVYWYQQSLDQGLQFLIQYYNGEERAKGNILERFSAQQFPDLHSELNLSSLELGDSALYFCASSVGRVPNYGYTFGSGTRLTVV.

The chain is built from TRBV7-2 and TRBJ2-1; D possibly corresponds to TRBD2 (6 bases). The V end was cut by 2 bases, the J end by 9 bases, with 11 bases between. Per germline, CDR1 SGHTA and CDR2 FQGNSA. The CDR3 loop spans 13 amino acids. Here the CDR3 reads CASSLTHGGEQFF. CDR3 bases: TGTGCCAGCAGCTTAACCCACGGGGGTGAGCAGTTCTTC. Combining the CDR3 with reference TRBV7-2 and TRBJ2-1 gives the whole variable domain GAGVSQSPSNKVTEKGKDVELRCDPISGHTALYWYRQSLGQGLEFLIYFQGNSAPDKSGLPSDRFSAERTGGSVSTLTIQRTQQEDSAVYLCASSLTHGGEQFFGPGTRLTVL.

This clone was observed a single time. V is TRBV7-8 and J is TRBJ2-7, with 9 bases fitting TRBD1. CDR1 is SGHVS, CDR2 FQNEAQ, per germline. The CDR3 consists of 16 residues. With V trimmed by 2 bases and J by 2 bases, 7 bases remained unmatched. Written as DNA, the CDR3 is TGTGCCAGCAGCTTACCCGGGACAGGGCGTCCCTACGAGCAGTACTTC. Protein sequence: CASSLPGTGRPYEQYF.

V gene TRBV6-6 combines with J gene TRBJ2-3; 14 bases match TRBD2. Germline CDR1 MNHNY, CDR2 SVGAGI (reference sequence). The CDR3 extends over 16 amino acids. Germline trimming cut 6 bases from V and 6 bases from J; bases unmatched to any gene: 8. The CDR3 reads CASRPTGLAGEDTQYF. CDR3 coding DNA: TGTGCCAGCAGGCCTACGGGACTAGCGGGGGAGGATACGCAGTATTTT.

The CDR3 loop reads CASSLRTGITDTQYF. The DNA for the CDR3 is TGTGCCAGCAGCCTGAGGACAGGGATTACAGATACGCAGTATTTT. V and J are TRBV27 and TRBJ2-3; 8 bases map to TRBD1. V gave up 6 bases and J gave up 3 bases; unmatched junction bases: 8. The length of the CDR3 is 15 residues. Germline V gene sequence: CDR1 MNHEY, CDR2 SMNVEV (reference sequence).

The V call is TRBV7-3, the J call TRBJ2-3; the match to TRBD2 covers 9 bases. The CDR3 contains 19 residues. CDR1 and CDR2 (germline): SGHTA, FQGTGA. V trimming: 0 bases; J trimming: 0 bases; junction bases outside the gene matches: 10. The chain's CDR3 is CASSLTGGGGVSSTDTQYF. The DNA for the CDR3 is TGTGCCAGCAGCTTAACTGGTGGCGGGGGGGTATCTAGCACAGATACGCAGTATTTT.

J is TRBJ2-7 and V is TRBV24-1, with D possibly TRBD2 on 7 matching bases. With 9 bases removed from V and 3 bases from J, the gap between germline ends came to 14 bases. The CDR3 has 13 residues. The germline gives CDR1 KGHDR, CDR2 SFDVKD. The CDR3 DNA sequence: TGTGCCACCTCTAGGGGGGGCGGCTACGAGCAGTACTTC. It codes for CATSRGGGYEQYF.

This clone was seen only once. The V gene is TRBV5-1, the J gene TRBJ2-7; 8 bases agree with TRBD1. The CDR3 runs to 13 residues. J was trimmed by 6 bases and V by 4 bases; bases with no gene match: 6. The V gene's germline CDR1 is SGHRS and CDR2 YFSETQ. The CDR3 DNA sequence: TGCGCCAGCAGCCCGACAGGGGTGGGCGAGCAGTACTTC. The encoded protein is CASSPTGVGEQYF.

This clone was counted once. The chain carries TRBV7-3 and TRBJ2-1; D is perhaps TRBD2 (6 bases). Germline loops: CDR1 SGHTA, CDR2 FQGTGA. Trimming cost V 5 bases and J 4 bases, with 18 bases left between them. The CDR3 is made up of 16 amino acids. For the CDR3, the DNA is TGTGCCAGCAGCCCGGCTACTAGCCCGTGGTACAATGAGCAGTTCTTC. Protein: CASSPATSPWYNEQFF.

V and J are TRBV25-1 and TRBJ1-2; a possible D gene is TRBD1 (5 bases). The CDR3 sequence is 14 residues long. Germline lookup yields CDR1 MGHDK and CDR2 SYGVNS. Deletions cut 6 bases from V and 6 bases from J, with 17 bases between. CDR3 region: CASRDAGHMDGYTF. The DNA of the CDR3 is TGTGCCAGCAGAGACGCCGGACACATGGATGGCTACACCTTC.